Below, 9 T cell receptor beta chains from the same sample are listed, as sequenced in a study of cytomegalovirus exposure and HLA in healthy donors (dated by TCRdb to 2015 to 2018). The library was prepared using the immunoSEQ multiplex PCR assay. For the multiplex PCR, a mixture combining 60 forward primers for TCR Vbeta segments and 13 reverse primers for TCR Jbeta segments was used. This is the immuneACCESS table as TCRdb keeps it, with only in-frame sequences that have V and J called. A part of the clones is gone; compared with another copy, unresolved V genes explain less than half, and the rest is unexplained. The sample table lists approximately 150,000 clones, over 70% of them with a count of one. The ten largest account for around 4.1% of the sample. The source material was PBMCs. Source of these receptors: a man aged 40-49 years in good health and CMV-seronegative.

A word on this clone: One end of the junction is discordant with germline, which a read error may explain. The rearrangement uses TRBV4-1 and TRBJ1-2, with 9 positions matching TRBD1. Germline CDR1 MGHRA, CDR2 YSYEKL. This CDR3 contains 15 residues. Here the CDR3 reads CASSQLRGQGYDYTF. The CDR3 coding sequence is TGCGCCAGCAGCCAATTACGGGGACAGGGTTATGACTACACCTTC.

As to this clone: Other DNA sequences of this sample code for an identical CDR3. The V and J genes are TRBV7-2 and TRBJ1-6, with D tentatively TRBD1 (5 bases). The V end lost 2 bases, the J end lost 6 bases, and 11 bases lay between the germline ends. CDR3 length: 15 residues. The germline gives CDR1 SGHTA, CDR2 FQGNSA. The chain's CDR3 is CASSLSAGPNSPLHF. CDR3 DNA sequence: TGTGCCAGCAGCTTATCTGCAGGGCCTAATTCACCCCTCCACTTT.

The chain combines TRBV6-5 with TRBJ1-2, with D unresolved. Trimming took 2 bases from V and 4 from J, leaving 11 bases between them. This CDR3 is built from 14 residues. Germline V gives CDR1 MNHEY, CDR2 SVGAGI. CDR3 residues: CASSYEADSYGYTF. CDR3 DNA: TGTGCCAGCAGTTACGAGGCGGACTCCTATGGCTACACCTTC.

The chain carries TRBV4-3 and TRBJ2-3; a weak D match, TRBD2 (6 bases). Trimming cost V 0 bases and J 5 bases, with 12 bases left between them. This CDR3 is 15 amino acids long. The germline gives CDR1 LGHNA, CDR2 YSLEER. The CDR3 loop reads CASSQEVGGIDTQYF. The CDR3 DNA sequence: TGCGCCAGCAGCCAAGAGGTCGGAGGGATAGATACGCAGTATTTT.

The chain carries TRBV9 and TRBJ2-1, with 9 bases that match TRBD2. The length of the CDR3 is 15 residues. Germline lookup yields CDR1 SGDLS and CDR2 YYNGEE. Unmatched junction bases numbered 10, after V lost 4 bases and J lost 8 bases. In nucleotides, the CDR3 is TGTGCCAGCAGCCCCCGGATAGCGGGGGACGATGAGCAGTTCTTC. It is translated as CASSPRIAGDDEQFF. Using reference TRBV9 and TRBJ2-1 for the parts outside the CDR3, the full variable domain is DSGVTQTPKHLITATGQRVTLRCSPRSGDLSVYWYQQSLDQGLQFLIQYYNGEERAKGNILERFSAQQFPDLHSELNLSSLELGDSALYFCASSPRIAGDDEQFFGPGTRLTVL.

The rearrangement joins TRBV27 to TRBJ2-7; 8 bases map to TRBD2. Trimming removed 3 bases from V and 4 bases from J; junction bases left unmatched: 5. The CDR3 is made up of 14 amino acids. From germline, CDR1 is MNHEY and CDR2 SMNVEV (reference sequence). The CDR3 DNA reads as TGTGCCAGCAGTTTCCGAACTAGCGGTTACGAGCAGTACTTC. Its translation is CASSFRTSGYEQYF.

This clone has a single count. This rearrangement joins TRBV30 to TRBJ2-5, with TRBD1 matching over 8 bases. The assigned J gene may be wrong: the sequence end matches TRBJ2-7 better. The CDR3 contains 14 residues. Germline V gene data show CDR1 as GTSNPN and CDR2 as SVGIG (reference sequence). The CDR3 spells CAWSVGDRQYEQYF. The DNA for the CDR3 is TGTGCCTGGAGTGTGGGGGACAGGCAATACGAGCAGTACTTC.

V and J are TRBV12-5 and TRBJ2-7, with TRBD2 matching 8 bases. The CDR3 runs 16 residues. V lost 3 bases and J lost 1; bases outside the gene matches: 8. Germline CDR1 reads LGHNT; CDR2 reads FRNRAP. The DNA of the CDR3 is TGTGCTAGTGGTTTTTCACAGCGGGGGTCGTCCTACGAGCAGTACTTC. Its translation: CASGFSQRGSSYEQYF. Drawing the rest from reference TRBV12-5 and TRBJ2-7, the complete variable domain is DARVTQTPRHKVTEMGQEVTMRCQPILGHNTVFWYRQTMMQGLELLAYFRNRAPLDDSGMPKDRFSAEMPDATLATLKIQPSEPRDSAVYFCASGFSQRGSSYEQYFGPGTRLTVT.

The chain employs TRBV9 and TRBJ1-1; tentative D call: TRBD1 (5 bases). The V end lost 7 bases, the J end lost 4 bases, and 17 bases lay between the germline ends. The CDR3 consists of 14 residues. From germline, CDR1 is SGDLS and CDR2 YYNGEE. In DNA form, the CDR3 reads TGTGCCAGCGGGTGGGGCAGGGAGGGCACTGAAGCTTTCTTT. This gives the protein CASGWGREGTEAFF.